This entry features one TCR beta chain sequence. What it recognizes is unknown. Generated by immunoSEQ multiplex PCR, the TCRdb table keeps only in-frame clones and is missing some. The table records 12,000 or so clones, roughly 88% of them present only once. Germline assignment: CDR1 SGHNT and CDR2 YYREEE (reference sequence). After removal of 4 bases from V and 3 bases from J, the junction contained 9 bases not matched to a gene. This CDR3 has 16 residues. This specimen comes from a study of chemoradiotherapy in HPV16-positive cancers. Study conclusions and caveats: Only two HPV16-positive patients supplied the functional HPV-specificity definition.

The sequencing here drew on blood, taken from a patient who underwent chemoradiotherapy. The chain joins TRBV5-4 to TRBJ1-4, with 7 bases identical to TRBD1. The sequence was collected from a human donor with HPV-associated anogenital cancer. The chain's CDR3 is CASSAQGPQSNEKLFF. The DNA of the CDR3 is TGTGCCAGCAGCGCACAGGGGCCGCAGTCTAATGAAAAACTGTTTTTT.